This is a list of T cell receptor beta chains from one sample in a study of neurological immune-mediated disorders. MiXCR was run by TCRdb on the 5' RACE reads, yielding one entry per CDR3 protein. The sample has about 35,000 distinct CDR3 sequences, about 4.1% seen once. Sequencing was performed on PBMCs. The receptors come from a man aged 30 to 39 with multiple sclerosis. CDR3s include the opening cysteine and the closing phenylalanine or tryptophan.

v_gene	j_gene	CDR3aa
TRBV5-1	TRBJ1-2	CASSLGLGVGYGYTF
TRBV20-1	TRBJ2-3	CSAGGGRGTDTQYF
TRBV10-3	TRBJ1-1	CAISESEGKGEAFF
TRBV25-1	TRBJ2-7	CASSEWWGEQYF
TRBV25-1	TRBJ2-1	CASSEHNEQFF
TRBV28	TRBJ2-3	CASSFGTGRPDTQYF
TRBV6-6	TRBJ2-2	CASSYSSSGNTGELFF
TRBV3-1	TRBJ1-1	CASSQEAGSAFF
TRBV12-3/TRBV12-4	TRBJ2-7	CASSPRQGPYEQYF
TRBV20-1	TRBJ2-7	CSGGKRDSYEQYF
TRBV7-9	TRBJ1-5	CASSSSRGFGHQPQHF
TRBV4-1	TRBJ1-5	CASSQAGTGDQPQHF
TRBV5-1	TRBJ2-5	CASSDVAGGGETQYF
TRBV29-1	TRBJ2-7	CSVRRVLDSYEQYF
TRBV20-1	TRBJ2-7	CSAGGTLAYEQYF
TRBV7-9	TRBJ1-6	CASSLATGQGWSPLHF
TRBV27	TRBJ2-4	CASSVLGSNENIQYF
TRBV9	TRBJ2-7	CASSVEGQGGNNEQYF
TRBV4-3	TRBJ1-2	CASSQGYGQAYNYGYTF
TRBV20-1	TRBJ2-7	CSAILQSKGYEQYF
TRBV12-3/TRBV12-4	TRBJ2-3	CASSYVPGQGPTDTQYF
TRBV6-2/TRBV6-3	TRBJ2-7	CASSYRGGFTSYEQYF
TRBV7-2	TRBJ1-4	CASRSWSGEEKLFF
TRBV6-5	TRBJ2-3	CASSYLGQGDADTQYF
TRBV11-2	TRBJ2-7	CASSPLDRGWAYEQYF
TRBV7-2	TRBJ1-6	CASSLGQGYNSPLNF
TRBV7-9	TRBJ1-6	CASSGGQGTALHF
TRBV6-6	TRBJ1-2	CASSRMWNYGYTF
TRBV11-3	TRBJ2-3	CASSPRDGQTQYF
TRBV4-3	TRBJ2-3	CASSQGVQGSTDTQYF
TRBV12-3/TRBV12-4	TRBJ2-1	CASPGGGGSYNEQFF
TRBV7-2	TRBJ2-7	CASRPQGDYEQYF
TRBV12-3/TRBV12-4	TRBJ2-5	CASRSGGAGETQYF
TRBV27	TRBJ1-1	CASSFGEGNTEAFF
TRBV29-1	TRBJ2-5	CSVGDSRQETQYF
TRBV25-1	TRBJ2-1	CASSEYRAGFYNEQFF
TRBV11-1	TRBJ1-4	CASSVQGAEKLFF
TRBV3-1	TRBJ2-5	CASSRDRFRETQYF
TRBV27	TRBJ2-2	CASSYKGAGELFF
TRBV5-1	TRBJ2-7	CASRSTGLPEQYF
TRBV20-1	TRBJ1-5	CSAREGTEYNQPQHF
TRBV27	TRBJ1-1	CATRQGLWATEAFF
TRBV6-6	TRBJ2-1	CASSRPYNEQFF
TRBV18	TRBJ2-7	CASSPWAGEAQQYF
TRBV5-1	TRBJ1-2	CASSLDKYGYTF
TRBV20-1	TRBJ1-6	CSARGLLGSSYNSPLNF